Here is one T cell receptor (beta chain) with its context. The data belong to a study of tumor-infiltrating lymphocytes in glioblastoma multiforme. V lost 3 bases and J lost 5; bases outside the gene matches: 2. The CDR3 runs to 13 residues. Germline assignment: CDR1 SQVTM and CDR2 ANQGSEA. Three nested ARM-PCR rounds with V-beta and C-beta primers built TCRB libraries. TCRdb reprocessed the multiplex PCR reads via MiXCR and lists one record per CDR3 protein. Of under 15,000 distinct CDR3 sequences in the sample, roughly 64% are singletons; the top ten hold about a third. This rearrangement joins TRBV29-1 to TRBJ2-1, with TRBD1 matching over 9 bases. The receptor was derived from a male donor with glioblastoma. Material: brain tumor tissue. CDR3 bases: TGCAGCGTTGAGAGGGACAGGGACAATGAGCAGTTCTTC. Its translation is CSVERDRDNEQFF.